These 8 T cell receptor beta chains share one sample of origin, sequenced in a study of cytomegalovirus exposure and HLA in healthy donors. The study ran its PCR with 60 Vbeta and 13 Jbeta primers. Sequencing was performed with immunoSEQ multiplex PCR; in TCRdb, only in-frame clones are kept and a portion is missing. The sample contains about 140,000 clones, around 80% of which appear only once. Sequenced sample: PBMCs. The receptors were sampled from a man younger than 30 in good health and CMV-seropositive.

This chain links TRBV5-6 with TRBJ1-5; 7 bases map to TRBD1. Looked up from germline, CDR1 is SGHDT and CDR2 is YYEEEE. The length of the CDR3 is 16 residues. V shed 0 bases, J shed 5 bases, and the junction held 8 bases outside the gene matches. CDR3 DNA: TGTGCCAGCAGCTTGGCCAAACAGGGGTCCTATCAGCCCCAGCATTTT. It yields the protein CASSLAKQGSYQPQHF.

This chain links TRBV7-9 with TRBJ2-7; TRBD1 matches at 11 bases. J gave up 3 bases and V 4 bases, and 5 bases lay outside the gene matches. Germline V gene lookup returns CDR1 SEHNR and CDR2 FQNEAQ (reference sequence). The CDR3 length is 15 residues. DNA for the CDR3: TGTGCCAGCAGCTGGCCCGGGACAGGGGGCTACGAGCAGTACTTC. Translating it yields CASSWPGTGGYEQYF.

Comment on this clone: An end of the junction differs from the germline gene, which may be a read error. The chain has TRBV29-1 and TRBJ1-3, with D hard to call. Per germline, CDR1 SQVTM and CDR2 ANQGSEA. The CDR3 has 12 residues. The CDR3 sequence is CSVQERGNTIYF. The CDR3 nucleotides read TGCAGCGTTCAAGAGCGGGGAAACACCATATATTTT.

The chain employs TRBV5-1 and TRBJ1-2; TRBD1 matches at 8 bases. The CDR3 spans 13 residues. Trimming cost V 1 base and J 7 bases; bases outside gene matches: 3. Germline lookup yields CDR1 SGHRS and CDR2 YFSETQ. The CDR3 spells CASSLQGASGYTF. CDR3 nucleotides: TGCGCCAGCAGCTTGCAGGGGGCGAGTGGCTACACCTTC.

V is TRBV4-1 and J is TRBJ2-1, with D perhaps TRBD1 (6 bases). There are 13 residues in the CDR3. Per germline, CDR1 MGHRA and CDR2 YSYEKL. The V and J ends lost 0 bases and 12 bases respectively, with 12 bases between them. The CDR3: CASSQEPAGAQFF. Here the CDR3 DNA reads TGCGCCAGCAGCCAAGAACCTGCAGGGGCGCAGTTCTTC.

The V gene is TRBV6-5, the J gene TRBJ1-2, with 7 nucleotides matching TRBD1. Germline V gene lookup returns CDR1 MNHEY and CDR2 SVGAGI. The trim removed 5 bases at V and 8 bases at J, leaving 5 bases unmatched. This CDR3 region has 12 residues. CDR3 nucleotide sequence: TGTGCCAGCAGTCAGGGGGAGAGCGGCTACACCTTC. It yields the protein CASSQGESGYTF.

For the CDR3, the DNA is TGCGCCAGCAGCCACCAACAGGGCTACGAGCAGTACTTC. As protein: CASSHQQGYEQYF. This chain uses TRBV4-1 with TRBJ2-7, with a possible D match to TRBD1 (6 bases). Germline CDR1 MGHRA, CDR2 YSYEKL. Trimming took off 3 bases at V and 3 bases at J, with 9 bases between the two ends. The CDR3 consists of 13 residues.

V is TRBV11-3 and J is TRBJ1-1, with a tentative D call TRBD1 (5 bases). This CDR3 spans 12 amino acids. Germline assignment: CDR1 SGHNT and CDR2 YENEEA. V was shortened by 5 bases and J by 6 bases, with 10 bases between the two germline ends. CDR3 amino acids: CASSVGGAEAFF. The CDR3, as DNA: TGTGCCAGCAGCGTGGGGGGAGCTGAAGCTTTCTTT.